Listed here are 9 T cell receptor beta chains from one sample, sequenced in a study of control samples from healthy donors and cancer patients. Clones were read by immunoSEQ multiplex PCR, and TCRdb kept only the in-frame ones, dropping some. The table shows about 140,000 clones, with about 90% occurring only once. The sample consisted of blood. The source of these receptors is a man between 18 and 29 years old in good health.

The rearrangement uses TRBV10-2 and TRBJ1-1; perhaps TRBD1 as D (5 bases). V was pared by 5 bases and J by 0 bases, with 10 bases between. The CDR3 is made up of 14 amino acids. Germline-derived CDR1 and CDR2 are WSHSY and SAAADI. CDR3 bases: TGCGCCAGCAGTCTGTGGGGCTTGAACACTGAAGCTTTCTTT. Its protein is CASSLWGLNTEAFF.

This sequence joins TRBV5-1 and TRBJ2-7; D perhaps matches TRBD1 (5 bases). The CDR3 loop spans 14 amino acids. V was shortened by 3 bases and J by 7 bases, with 17 bases between the two germline ends. From germline, CDR1 is SGHRS and CDR2 YFSETQ. CDR3: CASSWGLFRAEQYF. For the CDR3, the DNA is TGCGCCAGCAGCTGGGGCCTGTTTAGGGCAGAGCAGTACTTC.

The chain combines TRBV27 with TRBJ1-1; TRBD1 is a possible D gene (5 bases). The V gene's germline CDR1 is MNHEY and CDR2 SMNVEV (reference sequence). Trimming pared 5 bases from V and 6 bases from J, leaving 19 bases between. There are 15 residues in the CDR3. The CDR3: CASSPLSGQKPEAFF. The CDR3 coding sequence is TGTGCCAGCAGTCCCCTCTCGGGGCAAAAGCCTGAAGCTTTCTTT.

The chain links TRBV4-1 to TRBJ2-1; 7 nucleotides align to TRBD2. J gave up 7 bases and V 2 bases, and 11 bases lay outside the gene matches. Per germline, CDR1 MGHRA and CDR2 YSYEKL. The CDR3 runs 16 residues. The CDR3 DNA reads as TGCGCCAGCAGCCAAAATCCCGGACTAGAGGGGAATGAGCAGTTCTTC. Its translation is CASSQNPGLEGNEQFF.

This clone appeared a single time. This chain connects TRBV19 to TRBJ1-4, with D tentatively TRBD1 (5 bases). V lost 3 bases, J lost 7 bases, and 12 bases lay in between. The CDR3 totals 14 residues. In germline, CDR1 is LNHDA, CDR2 SQIVND (reference sequence). CDR3 in DNA: TGTGCCAGTAGTATTCGGTCAGGGACTGAAAAACTGTTTTTT. Amino acid sequence: CASSIRSGTEKLFF.

The chain carries TRBV9 and TRBJ2-1; no firm D call. The CDR3 length is 15 residues. Germline lookup yields CDR1 SGDLS and CDR2 YYNGEE. Trimming left V 3 bases short and J 4 bases short, with 14 bases between. The CDR3 bases are TGTGCCAGCAGCGCCCCATTGTTAGGGTACAATGAGCAGTTCTTC. The encoded protein is CASSAPLLGYNEQFF.

The chain employs TRBV6-2 or TRBV6-3 and TRBJ2-2; 8 positions match TRBD1. Trimming removed 4 bases from V and 6 bases from J; junction bases left unmatched: 1. This CDR3 has 13 residues. Germline values: CDR1 MNHEY, CDR2 SVGEGT. The CDR3 sequence is CASSSQGAGELFF. The CDR3 nucleotides read TGTGCCAGCAGTTCACAGGGGGCCGGGGAGCTGTTTTTT.

This rearrangement joins TRBV28 to TRBJ1-5; 7 bases are a match to TRBD1. The CDR3 has 15 amino acids. V was pared by 6 bases and J by 2 bases, with 7 bases of the junction left unmatched. Germline V gives CDR1 MDHEN, CDR2 SYDVKM. Written as DNA, the CDR3 is TGTGCCAGCAGCTCCCAGGGGGTCGGCAATCAGCCCCAGCATTTT. It translates to CASSSQGVGNQPQHF.

This clone was counted a single time. The chain is built from TRBV5-1 and TRBJ2-3; TRBD2 matches at 10 bases. CDR3 length equals 15 residues. Germline V gene data show CDR1 as SGHRS and CDR2 as YFSETQ. V shed 5 bases, J shed 5 bases, and the junction held 8 bases outside the gene matches. This CDR3 is CASSSSGGALDTQYF. The CDR3 bases are TGCGCCAGCAGTTCCAGCGGGGGGGCCTTAGATACGCAGTATTTT.